This entry lists 31 T cell receptor beta chains sequenced from one sample in a study of cytomegalovirus exposure and HLA in healthy donors. The PCR was carried out with 60 Vbeta primers and 13 Jbeta primers. This table comes from immunoSEQ multiplex PCR, and its TCRdb copy is limited to in-frame clones, with some not included. This table has around 300,000 clones, around four fifths appearing once. The source material was PBMCs. These receptor sequences come from a middle-aged woman in good health and CMV-seropositive.

This clone was seen a single time. The V gene is TRBV4-3, the J gene TRBJ2-1; D perhaps matches TRBD2 (6 bases). V was trimmed by 4 bases and J by 8 bases, leaving 18 bases between them. This CDR3 spans 15 amino acids. Germline values: CDR1 LGHNA, CDR2 YSLEER. DNA of the CDR3: TGCGCCAGCAGCCTGGGGACTCGGGGCGGCGATGAGCAGTTCTTC. This translates into CASSLGTRGGDEQFF.

This clone was detected once. The rearrangement links TRBV5-1 to TRBJ2-2, with 8 bases lining up with TRBD1. J was trimmed by 1 base and V by 4 bases; bases with no gene match: 3. The germline V gene encodes CDR1 SGHRS and CDR2 YFSETQ. CDR3 length: 15 amino acids. CDR3 nucleotide sequence: TGCGCCAGCAGCCCGGGGACAGGGAACACCGGGGAGCTGTTTTTT. This gives the protein CASSPGTGNTGELFF. Using reference TRBV5-1 and TRBJ2-2 for the parts outside the CDR3, the full variable domain is KAGVTQTPRYLIKTRGQQVTLSCSPISGHRSVSWYQQTPGQGLQFLFEYFSETQRNKGNFPGRFSGRQFSNSRSEMNVSTLELGDSALYLCASSPGTGNTGELFFGEGSRLTVL.

J is TRBJ1-1 and V is TRBV5-8, with a weak D call TRBD1 (5 bases). Germline CDR1 is SGHTS and CDR2 is YDEGEE. Trimming pared 3 bases from V and 6 bases from J, leaving 18 bases between. This CDR3 is built from 15 residues. Here the CDR3 reads CASSSYRKQVAEAFF. In DNA form, the CDR3 reads TGTGCCAGCAGCTCATACCGTAAACAGGTCGCTGAAGCTTTCTTT.

This rearrangement joins TRBV10-3 to TRBJ2-6; TRBD2 matches 12 bases. Germline trimming cut 6 bases from V and 1 base from J; bases unmatched to any gene: 4. CDR1 and CDR2 from the germline V gene are ENHRY and SYGVKD. This CDR3 comprises 17 residues. CDR3 sequence (DNA): TGTGCCATCAGCGAGCTAGCGGGAGGGTCTGGGGCCAACGTCCTGACTTTC. It specifies CAISELAGGSGANVLTF.

V and J are TRBV19 and TRBJ1-1; D unresolved. The CDR3 runs to 14 residues. The germline V gene encodes CDR1 LNHDA and CDR2 SQIVND (reference sequence). V lost 10 bases to trimming and J lost 3 bases, with 18 bases between them. Written as DNA, the CDR3 is TGTGCCACCCGAACAGAGCCGGTGGACACTGAAGCTTTCTTT. This translates into CATRTEPVDTEAFF.

A note on this clone: This same CDR3 is encoded by further DNA sequences in the sample. V gene TRBV7-9 combines with J gene TRBJ2-7; D may be TRBD2 (5 bases). V was clipped by 3 bases and J by 0 bases, with 12 bases between them. From germline, CDR1 is SEHNR and CDR2 FQNEAQ (reference sequence). The CDR3 spans 15 residues. CDR3 DNA: TGTGCCAGCAGCTTCGTCGAGGGTAACTCCTACGAGCAGTACTTC. This encodes CASSFVEGNSYEQYF.

This clone has only a few counts. The CDR3 region has the DNA TGTGCCAGCAGCTTAGCCGCTAGTACAAATGAGCAGTTCTTC. Translation gives CASSLAASTNEQFF. V usage is TRBV11-3 and J usage is TRBJ2-1; D is undetermined. Trimming pared 1 base from V and 7 bases from J, leaving 11 bases between. The CDR3 runs to 14 residues. Looked up from germline, CDR1 is SGHNT and CDR2 is YENEEA.

The V call is TRBV19, the J call TRBJ1-5, with D unresolved. The CDR3 spans 16 residues. V was shortened by 5 bases and J by 3 bases, with 17 bases between the two germline ends. CDR1 is LNHDA, CDR2 SQIVND, per germline (reference sequence). The CDR3 nucleotides read TGTGCCAGTAGTCGGGCGGGCTGGAGGAACAATCAGCCCCAGCATTTT. Amino acids: CASSRAGWRNNQPQHF.

This clone was picked up a small number of times. The V call is TRBV9, the J call TRBJ1-1, with TRBD1 as a possible D gene (5 bases). This CDR3 is 14 amino acids long. The V gene lost 0 bases and the J gene lost 11 bases, with 17 bases spanning the gap. The germline gives CDR1 SGDLS, CDR2 YYNGEE. The CDR3 region has the DNA TGTGCCAGCAGCGTAGGGGAGGGGCCCATGGAGGCTTTCTTT. It yields the protein CASSVGEGPMEAFF.

This clone was seen only a few times. CDR3 in DNA: TGTGCCAGCGGCAAGGGGACTAGCGGCTTCAATGAGCAGTTCTTC. Amino acid sequence: CASGKGTSGFNEQFF. This chain connects TRBV9 to TRBJ2-1, with 11 bases aligning to TRBD2. Germline CDR1 reads SGDLS; CDR2 reads YYNGEE. This CDR3 contains 15 residues. V lost 7 bases and J lost 6; bases outside the gene matches: 9.

The chain joins TRBV18 to TRBJ2-5; TRBD1 matches at 7 bases. The germline V gene encodes CDR1 KGHSH and CDR2 LQKENI. Trimming took 3 bases from V and 4 from J; bases not matched to a gene: 5. The CDR3 consists of 14 residues. CDR3: CASSPFAGGETQYF. Here the CDR3 DNA reads TGTGCCAGCTCACCTTTCGCAGGGGGAGAGACCCAGTACTTC.

The rearrangement joins TRBV19 to TRBJ1-3; D not resolved. The V gene lost 3 bases and the J gene lost 4 bases, with 13 bases spanning the gap. The CDR3 consists of 15 residues. CDR1 and CDR2 from the germline V gene are LNHDA and SQIVND (reference sequence). In DNA, the CDR3 is TGTGCCAGTAGTATGGAGAGGCTTGGGGGAAACACCATATATTTT. This sequence encodes CASSMERLGGNTIYF.

The chain joins TRBV2 to TRBJ1-2, with no clear D. In germline, CDR1 is SNHLY, CDR2 FYNNEI. The CDR3 has 12 amino acids. Trimming removed 3 bases from V and 5 bases from J, with 7 bases in between. The CDR3 region is CASSESTYGYTF. The CDR3 DNA reads as TGTGCCAGCAGTGAGTCTACTTATGGCTACACCTTC.

This rearrangement joins TRBV21-1 to TRBJ2-5; the table names TRBD1, a call not compared with the DNA. TRBV21-1 is a listed pseudogene. The CDR3 sequence is 16 residues long. CDR3 nucleotides: TGTGCCAGCAGCAAGGTCCTCGGACAGGGTGAGGAGACCCAGTACTTC. Protein: CASSKVLGQGEETQYF.

The CDR3 nucleotides read TGTGCCATCAGAGGGGGAACAGAGAATCAGCCCCAGCATTTT. It yields the protein CAIRGGTENQPQHF. The genes are TRBV10-3 and TRBJ1-5, with a weak D call TRBD1 (6 bases). Germline CDR1 is ENHRY and CDR2 is SYGVKD. This CDR3 region has 14 residues. Trimming shortened V by 6 bases and J by 4 bases, and 13 bases separated the two germline ends.

V usage is TRBV6-6 and J usage is TRBJ2-7; 8 nucleotides line up with TRBD2. Germline V lookup: CDR1 MNHNY, CDR2 SVGAGI (reference sequence). With 0 bases clipped from V and 4 bases from J, the junction kept 5 bases outside the gene matches. This CDR3 region has 15 residues. The CDR3 reads CASSYSGGRRYEQYF. DNA of the CDR3: TGTGCCAGCAGTTACTCGGGCGGGAGGAGGTACGAGCAGTACTTC.

The chain links TRBV6-1 to TRBJ2-4; TRBD2 agrees at 8 bases. CDR1 MNHNS and CDR2 SASEGT come from the germline V gene. V shed 2 bases and J 2 bases; nucleotides not matched to a gene: 8. The CDR3 spans 17 residues. DNA of the CDR3: TGTGCCAGCAGTGAAAGGGAAACGGGAGGGCCCAAAAACATTCAGTACTTC. As protein: CASSERETGGPKNIQYF.

The V call is TRBV5-8, the J call TRBJ1-2, with 7 bases lining up with TRBD1. This CDR3 is built from 16 residues. Losses at the gene ends were 4 bases for V and 6 bases for J; bases not matched to a gene: 15. CDR1 is SGHTS, CDR2 YDEGEE, per germline. CDR3 sequence reads: CASSRGPQGSENGYTF. CDR3 nucleotide sequence: TGTGCCAGCAGCAGAGGACCACAGGGGAGTGAGAATGGCTACACCTTC.

The chain recombines TRBV19 with TRBJ1-1, with a tentative D call TRBD1 (6 bases). This CDR3 region has 13 residues. Per the germline V gene, CDR1 is LNHDA and CDR2 is SQIVND (reference sequence). With 5 bases removed from V and 6 bases from J, the gap between germline ends came to 13 bases. This chain's CDR3 is CASSHRGASEAFF. In DNA form, the CDR3 reads TGTGCCAGTAGTCACCGGGGGGCCTCTGAAGCTTTCTTT.

The J gene is TRBJ2-7, the V gene TRBV2; perhaps TRBD2 as D (5 bases). The CDR3 loop spans 12 amino acids. Deletions cut 6 bases from V and 1 base from J, with 7 bases between. CDR1 SNHLY and CDR2 FYNNEI come from the germline V gene. CDR3 in amino acids: CASRRDSYEQYF. CDR3 nucleotide sequence: TGTGCCAGCAGGAGGGATTCCTACGAGCAGTACTTC.

The V and J genes are TRBV11-3 and TRBJ1-1; the D gene is possibly TRBD1 (5 bases). Germline V gives CDR1 SGHNT, CDR2 YENEEA. V was trimmed by 0 bases and J by 6 bases, leaving 14 bases between them. This CDR3 has 15 residues. The CDR3 protein is CASSLDGGAGSEAFF. As DNA, the CDR3 is TGTGCCAGCAGCTTAGACGGTGGGGCAGGGTCTGAAGCTTTCTTT.

The V and J genes are TRBV6-5 and TRBJ2-1, with 7 nucleotides matching TRBD1. CDR1 MNHEY and CDR2 SVGAGI come from the germline V gene. V dropped 5 bases and J dropped 0; count of bases not matched to a gene: 1. This CDR3 region has 14 residues. CDR3 region: CASSGQASYNEQFF. The CDR3 region has the DNA TGTGCCAGCAGTGGACAGGCCTCCTACAATGAGCAGTTCTTC.

V gene TRBV5-4 combines with J gene TRBJ2-1; 7 positions agree with TRBD2. CDR1 and CDR2 from the germline V gene are SGHNT and YYREEE (reference sequence). Trimming at V came to 4 bases and at J to 7 bases, leaving 2 bases not matched to a gene. The CDR3 runs to 12 residues. CDR3 in DNA: TGTGCCAGCAGCCCCGGGGGGAATGAGCAGTTCTTC. Protein sequence: CASSPGGNEQFF.

The table lists this clone with a count of one. This chain connects TRBV27 to TRBJ2-3; 15 positions match TRBD2. The length of the CDR3 is 16 residues. Germline lookup yields CDR1 MNHEY and CDR2 SMNVEV (reference sequence). With V trimmed by 5 bases and J by 8 bases, 8 bases remained unmatched. CDR3 region: CASSLGTSGRTGTQYF. The CDR3, as DNA: TGTGCCAGCAGTCTAGGGACTAGCGGGAGGACCGGTACGCAGTATTTT.

The chain links TRBV5-1 to TRBJ1-2; 9 nucleotides match TRBD1. Trimming took 4 bases from V and 4 from J; bases not matched to a gene: 20. The CDR3 totals 19 residues. Germline CDR1 is SGHRS and CDR2 is YFSETQ. The CDR3 sequence: CASSLDLSGQGGGSYGYTF. The CDR3, as DNA: TGCGCCAGCAGCCTGGACCTCTCGGGACAGGGAGGTGGGTCCTATGGCTACACCTTC.

With regard to this clone: Compared with germline, one end of the junction differs, possibly owing to a read error. The chain joins TRBV7-8 to TRBJ2-5; 7 nucleotides line up with TRBD2. Germline assignment: CDR1 SGHVS and CDR2 FQNEAQ. CDR3 length: 15 residues. The DNA of the CDR3 is TGTGCCAGCAGCGTAGCCAGCGGGATGGGGGAGACCCAGTACTTC. Protein product: CASSVASGMGETQYF. Together with reference TRBV7-8 and TRBJ2-5, the CDR3 gives the full variable domain: GAGVSQSPRYKVAKRGQDVALRCDPISGHVSLFWYQQALGQGPEFLTYFQNEAQLDKSGLPSDRFFAERPEGSVSTLKIQRTQQEDSAVYLCASSVASGMGETQYFGPGTRLLVL.

The J gene is TRBJ2-7, the V gene TRBV6-1; D may be TRBD1 (6 bases). The CDR3 spans 16 residues. Trimming took 3 bases from V and 2 from J, leaving 17 bases between them. Germline CDR1 reads MNHNS; CDR2 reads SASEGT. The CDR3 here is CASSDSRQVRAYEQYF. DNA of the CDR3: TGTGCCAGCAGTGATAGCCGACAGGTGCGGGCCTACGAGCAGTACTTC.

This clone was observed a handful of times. The rearrangement uses TRBV5-6 and TRBJ1-1; D not certain. The germline V and J ends were trimmed by 0 bases and 5 bases, with 11 bases remaining between them. Germline lookup yields CDR1 SGHDT and CDR2 YYEEEE. There are 14 residues in the CDR3. CDR3 residues: CASSLVGGRTEAFF. CDR3 sequence (DNA): TGTGCCAGCAGCTTGGTGGGTGGGAGGACTGAAGCTTTCTTT.

This chain connects TRBV11-2 to TRBJ2-1, with 10 bases fitting TRBD2. CDR1 is SGHAT, CDR2 FQNNGV, per germline. The trim removed 5 bases at V and 5 bases at J, leaving 9 bases unmatched. The CDR3 spans 16 residues. CDR3 protein: CASSTIAGGLDNEQFF. CDR3 in DNA: TGTGCCAGCAGCACTATAGCGGGAGGCTTAGACAATGAGCAGTTCTTC.

The chain is built from TRBV6-5 and TRBJ2-2; D unresolved. The length of the CDR3 is 12 residues. Germline V gives CDR1 MNHEY, CDR2 SVGAGI. The V end was cut by 5 bases, the J end by 2 bases, with 3 bases between. The CDR3 region has the DNA TGTGCCAGCAGTACAAACACCGGGGAGCTGTTTTTT. Its translation: CASSTNTGELFF.

This chain links TRBV5-5 with TRBJ1-5; tentative D call: TRBD1 (6 bases). The CDR3 loop spans 15 amino acids. Germline values: CDR1 SGHKS, CDR2 YYEKEE (reference sequence). V gave up 0 bases and J gave up 2 bases, with 9 bases separating them. The CDR3 protein is CASSLEPGGNQPQHF. The CDR3 DNA follows: TGTGCCAGCAGCTTGGAACCAGGGGGCAATCAGCCCCAGCATTTT.